This TCR beta chain stems from a study of blood T cell repertoires in COVID-19. Repertoires were generated with immunoSEQ multiplex PCR, while TCRdb's copy carries only in-frame clones and drops some. The table includes about 150,000 clones, less than 90% detected once. This sequence was found in a man between 18 and 29 years old with active or convalescent COVID-19. The sequenced sample was peripheral blood.

CDR3 residues: CASSLMDRGYEQYF. The DNA for the CDR3 is TGTGCCAGCAGTCTTATGGACAGGGGCTACGAGCAGTACTTC. The V gene is TRBV6-5, the J gene TRBJ2-7; TRBD1 matches 9 bases. Germline CDR1 reads MNHEY; CDR2 reads SVGAGI. The CDR3 runs 14 residues. J lost 3 bases, V lost 5 bases, and 5 bases had no gene match.